The 29 T cell receptor beta chains below come from one sample, sequenced in a study of blood T cell repertoires in COVID-19. Only in-frame clones appear in the TCRdb table, and some are missing; sequencing was by immunoSEQ multiplex PCR. The sample holds 150,000 to 200,000 clones, approximately 85% seen once. The sample comprised PBMCs or T cells enriched from blood (not recorded which). These receptors all come from a man aged 40-49 years who had recovered from COVID-19.

The chain recombines TRBV6-1 with TRBJ2-2, with D hard to call. The CDR3 spans 13 residues. V was shortened by 2 bases and J by 3 bases, with 4 bases between the two germline ends. CDR1 MNHNS and CDR2 SASEGT come from the germline V gene. The CDR3: CASSERDTGELFF. The CDR3 coding sequence is TGTGCCAGCAGTGAACGGGACACCGGGGAGCTGTTTTTT.

The gene calls are TRBV28 and TRBJ1-3, with D uncertain. The CDR3 length is 15 residues. Germline assignment: CDR1 MDHEN and CDR2 SYDVKM. V lost 7 bases to trimming and J lost 0 bases, with 13 bases between them. DNA for the CDR3: TGTGCCAGCACCCTCGGAGGTGGCTCTGGAAACACCATATATTTT. It encodes CASTLGGGSGNTIYF.

The chain couples TRBV18 to TRBJ1-1; 7 positions agree with TRBD1. V trimming: 6 bases; J trimming: 3 bases; junction bases outside the gene matches: 4. Per germline, CDR1 KGHSH and CDR2 LQKENI. The CDR3 runs 13 residues. CDR3 nucleotides: TGTGCCAGCTCCCCCGGACAGGACACTGAAGCTTTCTTT. Encoded protein: CASSPGQDTEAFF.

The V and J genes are TRBV27 and TRBJ2-1, with a tentative D call TRBD2 (6 bases). CDR1 and CDR2 (germline): MNHEY, SMNVEV (reference sequence). Trimming removed 6 bases from V and 6 bases from J, with 12 bases in between. The CDR3 is 13 residues long. The CDR3 here is CASRGGGFNEQFF. CDR3 DNA: TGTGCCAGCAGGGGTGGGGGGTTCAATGAGCAGTTCTTC.

The chain employs TRBV28 and TRBJ2-7; 7 bases are shared with TRBD2. This CDR3 is 14 amino acids long. Trimming removed 6 bases from V and 1 base from J; junction bases left unmatched: 6. Germline V gives CDR1 MDHEN, CDR2 SYDVKM. DNA of the CDR3: TGTGCCAGCAGCCTAGCGGATCCTTCCTACGAGCAGTACTTC. As protein: CASSLADPSYEQYF.

The chain recombines TRBV11-2 with TRBJ1-1; D is unresolved. Between the trimmed V and J ends, which lost 5 bases and 1 base, there was a span of 11 bases. The germline V gene has CDR1 SGHAT and CDR2 FQNNGV. The CDR3 totals 14 residues. The CDR3 nucleotides are TGTGCCAGCAGCCCTTTCACATCGAACACTGAAGCTTTCTTT. As protein: CASSPFTSNTEAFF. The full variable domain, with the rest looked up from reference TRBV11-2 and TRBJ1-1, is EAGVAQSPRYKIIEKRQSVAFWCNPISGHATLYWYQQILGQGPKLLIQFQNNGVVDDSQLPKDRFSAERLKGVDSTLKIQPAKLEDSAVYLCASSPFTSNTEAFFGQGTRLTVV.

The chain uses TRBV7-8 and TRBJ2-2; D may be TRBD1 (6 bases). V shed 5 bases and J shed 6 bases, with 10 bases lying between them. The CDR3 length is 13 residues. CDR1 and CDR2 from the germline V gene are SGHVS and FQNEAQ. This CDR3 is CASSDGQPGELFF. The CDR3 DNA follows: TGTGCCAGCAGCGACGGACAGCCCGGGGAGCTGTTTTTT.

The chain combines TRBV15 with TRBJ2-7; 7 nucleotides line up with TRBD2. This CDR3 is built from 15 residues. Germline lookup yields CDR1 LNHNV and CDR2 YYDKDF (reference sequence). The junction had 6 bases not matched to a gene; V was cut back by 1 base and J by 3 bases. The CDR3 is CATSRGLAESYEQYF. DNA of the CDR3: TGTGCCACCAGCAGAGGGCTAGCGGAGAGCTACGAGCAGTACTTC.

This sequence joins TRBV10-2 and TRBJ1-1; D is uncertain. The germline V and J ends were trimmed by 6 bases and 11 bases, with 16 bases remaining between them. Germline loops: CDR1 WSHSY, CDR2 SAAADI. The CDR3 has 12 amino acids. CDR3 region: CASRAIEGDAFF. As DNA, the CDR3 is TGCGCCAGCAGGGCCATTGAGGGTGACGCTTTCTTT.

The chain carries TRBV3-1 (or the pseudogene TRBV3-2) and TRBJ2-1; D is possibly TRBD1 (5 bases). The CDR3 loop spans 15 amino acids. Germline CDR1 and CDR2: LGHDT and YNNKEL (reference sequence). V was trimmed by 0 bases and J by 5 bases, leaving 11 bases between them. The CDR3, as DNA: TGTGCCAGCAGCCAAGAAGGGGCGAGGAACAATGAGCAGTTCTTC. Amino acids: CASSQEGARNNEQFF.

This clone has only a few counts. The chain employs TRBV15 and TRBJ1-5; 11 nucleotides agree with TRBD1. V was pared by 0 bases and J by 7 bases, with 5 bases of the junction left unmatched. This CDR3 is 16 amino acids long. Germline CDR1 and CDR2: LNHNV and YYDKDF (reference sequence). CDR3 region: CATSRDRTGGSQPQHF. CDR3 nucleotides: TGTGCCACCAGCAGAGATCGGACAGGGGGCAGCCAGCCCCAGCATTTT.

The chain links TRBV30 to TRBJ2-2, with D perhaps assigned TRBD1 or TRBD2 (5 bases each). The V gene lost 5 bases and the J gene lost 4 bases, with 11 bases spanning the gap. This CDR3 is built from 13 residues. Germline loops: CDR1 GTSNPN, CDR2 SVGIG (reference sequence). DNA of the CDR3: TGTGCCTGGGGGAGACAGTCCACCGGGGAGCTGTTTTTT. Translated, it gives CAWGRQSTGELFF.

The gene calls are TRBV5-1 and TRBJ2-3; D possibly corresponds to TRBD1 (5 bases). Trimming cost V 0 bases and J 5 bases, with 13 bases left between them. This CDR3 region has 15 residues. Germline V gene sequence: CDR1 SGHRS, CDR2 YFSETQ. The CDR3 DNA is TGCGCCAGCAGCTTGGCCAGGGTGCCTATAGATACGCAGTATTTT. Its protein is CASSLARVPIDTQYF.

The CDR3 nucleotides read TGTGCCAGCAGCGTAGGTGCAGGACAGATCTCTGGAAACACCATATATTTT. This gives the protein CASSVGAGQISGNTIYF. The chain joins TRBV9 to TRBJ1-3, with a possible D match to TRBD1 (6 bases). Germline lookup yields CDR1 SGDLS and CDR2 YYNGEE. Deletions cut 0 bases from V and 0 bases from J, with 13 bases between. CDR3 length equals 17 residues.

The chain employs TRBV6-2 or TRBV6-3 and TRBJ1-2; D gene unclear. The V end was cut by 5 bases, the J end by 0 bases, with 19 bases between. This CDR3 has 17 residues. Per germline, CDR1 MNHEY and CDR2 SVGEGT. The CDR3 coding sequence is TGTGCCAGCAGTACCACTCGGCGGAGAGACGCTAACTATGGCTACACCTTC. This codes for CASSTTRRRDANYGYTF.

This chain links TRBV2 with TRBJ1-4; D is ambiguous. With 8 bases removed from V and 7 bases from J, the gap between germline ends came to 11 bases. This CDR3 contains 12 residues. The germline V gene has CDR1 SNHLY and CDR2 FYNNEI. CDR3 in DNA: TGTGCCAGCGGAGCACCGGGTGAAAAACTGTTTTTT. It codes for CASGAPGEKLFF. Complete variable domain (other parts from reference TRBV2 and TRBJ1-4): EPEVTQTPSHQVTQMGQEVILRCVPISNHLYFYWYRQILGQKVEFLVSFYNNEISEKSEIFDDQFSVERPDGSNFTLKIRSTKLEDSAMYFCASGAPGEKLFFGSGTQLSVL.

J is TRBJ1-5 and V is TRBV12-3 or TRBV12-4; D might be TRBD1 (5 bases). V gave up 3 bases and J gave up 7 bases, with 10 bases separating them. The length of the CDR3 is 13 residues. Written as DNA, the CDR3 is TGTGCCAGCAGTTTTAAGGGGAGGCAGCCCCAGCATTTT. It encodes CASSFKGRQPQHF.

The CDR3 sequence: CASSQVQGSMNTEAFF. CDR3 in DNA: TGTGCCAGCAGTCAGGTTCAGGGATCCATGAACACTGAAGCTTTCTTT. The chain links TRBV13 to TRBJ1-1, with D possibly being TRBD1 (5 bases). V lost 6 bases and J lost 0, with 17 bases in between. The CDR3 runs 16 residues. The germline gives CDR1 PRHDT, CDR2 FYEKMQ (reference sequence).

The chain recombines TRBV18 with TRBJ2-4; 9 bases map to TRBD1. CDR1 and CDR2 from the germline V gene are KGHSH and LQKENI. The length of the CDR3 is 16 residues. V lost 2 bases to trimming and J lost 3 bases; unmatched junction nucleotides: 5. CDR3 in DNA: TGTGCCAGCTCACCAAGGGACAGGGTAAACAAAAACATTCAGTACTTC. The encoded protein is CASSPRDRVNKNIQYF.

In its sample, this clone was seen once. This chain uses TRBV6-1 with TRBJ2-5, with D possibly being TRBD2 (5 bases). This CDR3 comprises 16 residues. Germline V lookup: CDR1 MNHNS, CDR2 SASEGT. Trimming removed 1 base from V and 6 bases from J, with 18 bases in between. CDR3 protein: CASSEDPDWPFQTQYF. CDR3 coding DNA: TGTGCCAGCAGTGAAGATCCGGACTGGCCTTTCCAGACCCAGTACTTC.

The chain joins TRBV4-1 to TRBJ1-2; tentative D call: TRBD1 (5 bases). The CDR3 sequence is 14 residues long. Germline assignment: CDR1 MGHRA and CDR2 YSYEKL. V lost 1 base to trimming and J lost 8 bases, with 14 bases between them. CDR3 DNA: TGCGCCAGCAGCCAAGTGCGGGACCATTGGGGCTACACCTTC. Translating it yields CASSQVRDHWGYTF.

The chain has TRBV28 and TRBJ2-7, with a tentative D call TRBD1 (6 bases). Trimming pared 5 bases from V and 3 bases from J, leaving 17 bases between. There are 15 residues in the CDR3. Germline V gene data show CDR1 as MDHEN and CDR2 as SYDVKM. CDR3 amino acids: CASSRDRLGNYEQYF. For the CDR3, the DNA is TGTGCCAGCAGTCGCGACAGGCTAGGTAACTACGAGCAGTACTTC. Variable domain in full (rest from reference TRBV28 and TRBJ2-7): DVKVTQSSRYLVKRTGEKVFLECVQDMDHENMFWYRQDPGLGLRLIYFSYDVKMKEKGDIPEGYSVSREKKERFSLILESASTNQTSMYLCASSRDRLGNYEQYFGPGTRLTVT.

The table lists this clone with a few counts. The chain recombines TRBV6-5 with TRBJ1-1; no reliable D call. The length of the CDR3 is 11 residues. Germline V gene data show CDR1 as MNHEY and CDR2 as SVGAGI. The germline V and J ends were trimmed by 4 bases and 3 bases, with 3 bases remaining between them. The CDR3: CASSSHTEAFF. CDR3 coding DNA: TGTGCCAGCAGTTCTCACACTGAAGCTTTCTTT.

The chain has TRBV10-3 and TRBJ2-3; tentative D call: TRBD2 (7 bases). Trimming cost V 6 bases and J 6 bases, with 19 bases left between them. This CDR3 spans 15 amino acids. The germline V gene encodes CDR1 ENHRY and CDR2 SYGVKD. This CDR3 reads CAISRGRGGLDTQYF. In DNA form, the CDR3 reads TGTGCCATCAGCCGGGGGAGGGGGGGGCTTGATACGCAGTATTTT.

The V call is TRBV9, the J call TRBJ2-7; 7 nucleotides line up with TRBD2. Trimming removed 3 bases from V and 2 bases from J; junction bases left unmatched: 14. Germline CDR1 and CDR2: SGDLS and YYNGEE. CDR3 length: 17 amino acids. The CDR3 loop is CASSAAPGRGVTYEQYF. The CDR3 nucleotides are TGTGCCAGCAGCGCGGCCCCAGGGAGGGGAGTTACCTACGAGCAGTACTTC.

This clone was seen a few times. This chain connects TRBV12-3 or TRBV12-4 to TRBJ1-1; D may be TRBD1 (6 bases). Deletions cut 5 bases from V and 2 bases from J, with 9 bases between. The CDR3 has 13 residues. CDR3 DNA: TGTGCCAGCAGTGACAGGCTAAACACTGAAGCTTTCTTT. Translation: CASSDRLNTEAFF.

This clone was detected once. The CDR3 region has the DNA TGTGCCAGCAGCGGGCACAGGGGGGCGACACCCCTCCACTTT. Amino acid sequence: CASSGHRGATPLHF. This chain uses TRBV3-1 (or the pseudogene TRBV3-2) with TRBJ1-6; 8 positions match TRBD1. V was pared by 5 bases and J by 11 bases, with 8 bases of the junction left unmatched. The CDR3 totals 14 residues. CDR1 and CDR2 (germline): LGHDT, YNNKEL (reference sequence).

The CDR3 DNA reads as TGTGCCAGCAGCGTGACTAGCGGGCTCAACTACGAGCAGTACTTC. It specifies CASSVTSGLNYEQYF. The V and J genes are TRBV11-2 and TRBJ2-7, with 10 positions matching TRBD2. Trimming at V came to 5 bases and at J to 3 bases, leaving 7 bases not matched to a gene. The CDR3 is made up of 15 amino acids. CDR1 and CDR2 (germline): SGHAT, FQNNGV.

The chain joins TRBV30 to TRBJ1-2, with D possibly being TRBD1 (6 bases). The CDR3 covers 12 residues. The germline V and J ends were trimmed by 3 bases and 13 bases, with 18 bases remaining between them. CDR1 is GTSNPN, CDR2 SVGIG, per germline (reference sequence). CDR3 nucleotide sequence: TGTGCCTGGAGGGTCGGGGGGGGCTTAACCACCTTC. It translates to CAWRVGGGLTTF.